Listed below are T cell receptor beta chains from one sample, sequenced in a study of blood T cells in healthy people across ages. TCRdb passed the 5' RACE reads through MiXCR, listing each CDR3 protein once. The sample shows fewer than 2,000,000 distinct CDR3 sequences, 30% to 40% of them seen only once. Material: blood. The receptors were gathered from a human donor in good health. The CDR3 runs from the conserved cysteine through the conserved F or W. The D gene is left open where the match is weak. Where a row states a size, it is once, few, many or the class of an expanded clone; other rows omit it.

many	TRBV7-9	TRBJ2-3	-	TGCGCCAGCAGCTTGATGGGGGGAGAAGATACGCAGTATTTT	CASSLMGGEDTQYF
-	TRBV12-3/TRBV12-4	TRBJ1-6	-	TGTGCCAGCAGTTTAGGCAGTCTAAATTCACCCCTCCACTTT	CASSLGSLNSPLHF
-	TRBV5-1	TRBJ2-5	TRBD1	TGCGCCAGCAGCTTCACGGACAGGGGGAGAGAGACCCAGTACTTC	CASSFTDRGRETQYF
few	TRBV6-6	TRBJ2-1	TRBD2	TGTGCCAGCAGACGGGAGGGGTGGTCCTACAATGAGCAGTTCTTC	CASRREGWSYNEQFF
-	TRBV2	TRBJ2-7	TRBD1	TGTGCCAGCAGTGGAGGTGGACAGGGGGGGTTCCCCTACGAGCAGTACTTC	CASSGGGQGGFPYEQYF
-	TRBV5-1	TRBJ2-1	-	TGCGCCAGCAGCTCCGGACAGTCGAGCAATGAGCAGTTCTTC	CASSSGQSSNEQFF
-	TRBV20-1	TRBJ2-3	-	TGCAGTGCCATGGACGAGGGAACAGATACGCAGTATTTT	CSAMDEGTDTQYF
few	TRBV12-3/TRBV12-4	TRBJ2-1	TRBD2	TGTGCCAGCATCTTTAGCGGGGGGCCTAACAATGAGCAGTTCTTC	CASIFSGGPNNEQFF
few	TRBV2	TRBJ1-2	TRBD1	TGTGCCAGCATGAGCAGGGGGCTGTATGGCTACACCTTC	CASMSRGLYGYTF
-	TRBV20-1	TRBJ2-1	-	TGCAGTGCTAGATTGGGTAGCGACTATGAGCAGTTCTTC	CSARLGSDYEQFF
few	TRBV5-6	TRBJ2-5	-	TGTGCCATCAGTCAGAACGGTGAAGAGACCCAGTACTTC	CAISQNGEETQYF
once	TRBV20-1	TRBJ2-4	TRBD1	TGCAGCGCTAGCAGGGGGCGCTTGGCCAAAAACATTCAGTACTTC	CSASRGRLAKNIQYF
once	TRBV2	TRBJ1-1	-	TGTGCCACCAGAGGGGGGCTTGTGAGGAACACTGAAGCTTTCTTT	CATRGGLVRNTEAFF
few	TRBV12-3/TRBV12-4	TRBJ1-2	-	TGTGCCAGCAGACCTCTGACAGGTCCCGACTACTATGGCTACACCTTC	CASRPLTGPDYYGYTF
-	TRBV12-3/TRBV12-4	TRBJ2-4	TRBD1	TGTGCCAGCAGTTTGTGGGACAGGGGACCCAACATTCAGTACTTC	CASSLWDRGPNIQYF
few	TRBV28	TRBJ2-3	-	TGTGCCAGCAGTTTACCCACTGGCCCCCGGACAGTCCGCACAGATACGCAGTATTTT	CASSLPTGPRTVRTDTQYF
-	TRBV7-9	TRBJ1-2	-	TGTGCCAGCAGCTTAGACTGGCGGGGTCGGGGCTACACCTTC	CASSLDWRGRGYTF
-	TRBV20-1	TRBJ2-7	-	TGCAGTGCTTTTTTCGCCCCTCAGGGCTACGAGCAGTACTTC	CSAFFAPQGYEQYF
-	TRBV29-1	TRBJ2-5	-	TGCAGCGTTGAACCGACGGAAGAGACCCAGTACTTC	CSVEPTEETQYF
-	TRBV5-1	TRBJ1-5	-	TGCGCCAGCAGCTTGGTGCCCGGGACCGACGCTGTTTATAGCAATCAGCCCCAGCATTTT	CASSLVPGTDAVYSNQPQHF
-	TRBV6-1	TRBJ1-2	-	TGTGCCAGCAGTGAAATAACTAACTATGGCTACACCTTC	CASSEITNYGYTF
-	TRBV28	TRBJ1-5	-	TGTGCCAGCAGCTCGGGTGGCGGGGACAATCAGCCCCAGCATTTT	CASSSGGGDNQPQHF
few	TRBV10-3	TRBJ2-7	TRBD1	TGTGCCATCAGCTACCGGGACAGGGAGGGCGAGCAGTACTTC	CAISYRDREGEQYF
-	TRBV7-3	TRBJ2-7	-	TGTGCCAGCAGCTTAGCCCACCTCTTACATAACGAGCAGTACTTC	CASSLAHLLHNEQYF
-	TRBV7-9	TRBJ2-7	-	TGTGCCAGCAGCTTAGGGGGTGGACGGGGATACTCCTACGAGCAGTACTTC	CASSLGGGRGYSYEQYF
-	TRBV7-2	TRBJ1-2	-	TGTGCCAGCAGCTTAGAAACAGGGCAGGGCTACACCTTC	CASSLETGQGYTF
few	TRBV11-2	TRBJ1-2	-	TGTGCCAGCAGCTTGATGGTAAACCAGCCGGGCTACACCTTC	CASSLMVNQPGYTF
-	TRBV29-1	TRBJ2-7	TRBD2	TGCAGCGTGGGGCTAGCGGGGACCTACGAGCAGTACTTC	CSVGLAGTYEQYF
few	TRBV5-6	TRBJ2-3	-	TGTGCCAGCAGCTTGGCAGGGGGGCGCCTCACAGATACGCAGTATTTT	CASSLAGGRLTDTQYF
-	TRBV7-2	TRBJ2-3	-	TGTGCCAGCAAAGCAGGGACTAGCACAGATACGCAGTATTTT	CASKAGTSTDTQYF
few	TRBV10-3	TRBJ2-7	-	TGTGCCATCAGTGGGAGGGACAGCCAACGTTCCTACGAGCAGTACTTC	CAISGRDSQRSYEQYF
-	TRBV29-1	TRBJ1-2	TRBD1	TGCAGCGTGTTTACAGGGGCCAACTATGGCTACACCTTC	CSVFTGANYGYTF
-	TRBV7-9	TRBJ2-2	-	TGTGCCAGCAGCTTAGGCTCGGAGGGGGAGAGCACCGGGGAGCTGTTTTTT	CASSLGSEGESTGELFF
few	TRBV6-2/TRBV6-3	TRBJ1-1	-	TGTGCCGCTGACGGGCTAAACACTGAAGCTTTCTTT	CAADGLNTEAFF
-	TRBV20-1	TRBJ2-3	-	TGCAGTGCTCCTGTCGCCCGCTCCACAGATACGCAGTATTTT	CSAPVARSTDTQYF
few	TRBV20-1	TRBJ2-5	TRBD2	TGCAGTGCTTTAGCGGGGGAACAAGAGACCCAGTACTTC	CSALAGEQETQYF
-	TRBV11-3	TRBJ1-6	-	TGTGCCAGCAGCGCCGTTAGTAATTCACCCCTCCACTTT	CASSAVSNSPLHF
-	TRBV4-3	TRBJ1-1	-	TGCGCCAGCAGCCAGAGGAGGGGCAGTTTGGGGACTGAAGCTTTCTTT	CASSQRRGSLGTEAFF
-	TRBV7-2	TRBJ1-4	-	TGTGCCAGCAGTGTTCGCCATAATGAAAAACTGTTTTTT	CASSVRHNEKLFF
-	TRBV7-2	TRBJ2-4	-	TGTGCCAGCAGCCCGATAACGGCCAAAAACATTCAGTACTTC	CASSPITAKNIQYF
-	TRBV10-3	TRBJ2-3	-	TGTGCCATCAGTGCCATGGAAGTAACAGATACGCAGTATTTT	CAISAMEVTDTQYF
-	TRBV27	TRBJ2-1	-	TGTGCCAGCAGTTTTGTAGAGGGGAATGAGCAGTTCTTC	CASSFVEGNEQFF
few	TRBV9	TRBJ1-2	-	TGTGCCAGCAGCCCCTCGAGTTTGGGTGTTGGCTACACCTTC	CASSPSSLGVGYTF
-	TRBV5-6	TRBJ2-7	-	TGTGCCAGCAGCGCCCTAGATCAATCCTACGAGCAGTACTTC	CASSALDQSYEQYF
few	TRBV5-1	TRBJ2-7	-	TGCGCCAGCAGCTTGGGGGCGCCTGGGAGCTCCTACGAGCAGTACTTC	CASSLGAPGSSYEQYF
-	TRBV3-1	TRBJ1-1	-	TGTGCCAGCACCCCTGGACGGGTGAACACTGGAGCTTTCTTT	CASTPGRVNTGAFF
-	TRBV15	TRBJ2-3	TRBD1	TGTGCCACCAGCAGACTACTTACAGGGGACGGTGGAGATACGCAGTATTTT	CATSRLLTGDGGDTQYF
many	TRBV12-3/TRBV12-4	TRBJ1-5	-	TGTGCCAGCAGTTTATGGGATCAGCCCCAGCATTTT	CASSLWDQPQHF
few	TRBV20-1	TRBJ2-3	-	TGCAGTTCCAGGCTGAGACCCACATCCACAGATACGCAGTATTTT	CSSRLRPTSTDTQYF
-	TRBV4-3	TRBJ2-5	-	TGCGCCAGCAGCCAAGTTGGGGGGGGGCCGGGGGAGACCCAGTACTTC	CASSQVGGGPGETQYF
-	TRBV5-1	TRBJ2-7	-	TGCGCCAGCAGCTTGTTCCAGGGCCCGACGGGCGAGCAGTACTTC	CASSLFQGPTGEQYF
once	TRBV3-1	TRBJ2-1	TRBD1	TGTGTCAGCAGCCCCCGGGACAGGGGGCCTGAGCAGTTCTTC	CVSSPRDRGPEQFF
few	TRBV18	TRBJ2-1	-	TGTGCCAGCTCACCACTTGAGGCTAGCGAATTCAATGAGCAGTTCTTC	CASSPLEASEFNEQFF
few	TRBV7-9	TRBJ2-1	TRBD2	TGTGCCAGCAGCTTACAGGGAGGGACTGAGCAGTTCTTC	CASSLQGGTEQFF
-	TRBV30	TRBJ1-2	-	TGTGCCTGGAGCGTCGGGGGTACTTCCTATGGCTACACCTTC	CAWSVGGTSYGYTF
few	TRBV4-3	TRBJ2-3	-	TGCGCCAGCAGCCAAGGCTACGGCGGATACACAGATACGCAGTATTTT	CASSQGYGGYTDTQYF
-	TRBV2	TRBJ2-1	TRBD2	TGTGCCAGCAGGGCTAGCGGGGTAGGTGAGCAGTTCTTC	CASRASGVGEQFF